This TCR beta chain was identified in a study of vaccination and CD4 T cells after COVID-19. For the study at large: Stimuli were overlapping spike peptide pools of SARS-CoV-2 and three common cold coronaviruses (HCoV-NL63, HCoV-OC43, HCoV-229E).

Time point defined: late sampling 161 to 241 days after vaccination in a few convalescent patients. Treatment denoted: roughly 10-day PBMC culture with coronavirus spike peptide pools or control peptides (ViraFEST assay). Study-level results: The great majority, 304 of 307 vaccine-specific clones, proved spike mono-reactive in convalescent patients.

Details on this clonotype: Its antigen is unidentified.

Sequence data for DNA of cultured CD4+ T cells were generated by the Oncomine TCR Beta short-read assay. TCRdb redid the calling of the PCR reads with MiXCR, one entry per CDR3 protein. The sample holds around 25,000 distinct CDR3 sequences, 25% to 30% seen once. The germline CDR1 and CDR2 sequences are MDHEN and SYDVKM. V lost 5 bases to trimming and J lost 0 bases, with 8 bases between them. The CDR3 is 15 amino acids. The source of this sequence is a human donor who had recovered from COVID-19. Sample: CD4+ T cells from blood, cultured in vitro, taken about 7 months after SARS-CoV-2 vaccination. The chain recombines TRBV28 with TRBJ2-6; TRBD1 is a possible D gene (6 bases). The CDR3 protein is CASSEGGSGANVLTF. CDR3 coding DNA: TGTGCCAGCAGTGAAGGGGGCTCTGGGGCCAACGTCCTGACTTTC.